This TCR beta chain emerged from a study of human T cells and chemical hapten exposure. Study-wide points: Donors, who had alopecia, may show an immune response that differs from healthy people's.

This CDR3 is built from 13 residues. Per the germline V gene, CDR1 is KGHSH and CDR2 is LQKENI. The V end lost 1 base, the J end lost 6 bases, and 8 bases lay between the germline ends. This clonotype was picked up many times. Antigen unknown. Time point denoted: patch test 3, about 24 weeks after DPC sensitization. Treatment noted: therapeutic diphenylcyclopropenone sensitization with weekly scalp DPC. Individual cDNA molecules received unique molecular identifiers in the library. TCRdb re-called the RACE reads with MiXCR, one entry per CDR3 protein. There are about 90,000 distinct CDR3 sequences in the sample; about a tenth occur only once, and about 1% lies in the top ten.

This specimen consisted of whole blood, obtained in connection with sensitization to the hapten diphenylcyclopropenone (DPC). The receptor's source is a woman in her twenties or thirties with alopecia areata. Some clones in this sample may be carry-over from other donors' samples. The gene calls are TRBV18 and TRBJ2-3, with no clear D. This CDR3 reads CASSPLTRDTQYF. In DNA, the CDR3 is TGTGCCAGCTCACCACTTACTCGGGATACGCAGTATTTT.